This TCR beta chain appears in the sequencing data of a study of identifying expanded T cells in peripheral blood. Profiled with immunoSEQ multiplex PCR; TCRdb holds only in-frame clones, not every one. The sample includes 100,000 to 110,000 clones, 88% of them seen just once. The trim removed 1 base at V and 2 bases at J, leaving 8 bases unmatched. CDR1 SEHNR and CDR2 FQNEAQ come from the germline V gene (reference sequence). The CDR3 covers 17 residues. About this clone: The antigen is undetermined.

Study outcomes and limitations: Roughly 2-week clone count variance significantly increased as total template count grew.

The receptor's source is a person between 18 and 75 years old in good health. This chain uses TRBV7-9 with TRBJ1-5, with 7 bases matching TRBD1. Sequencing was performed on blood. Here the CDR3 DNA reads TGTGCCAGCAGCTTAGACCCGCCAGGGACAGGCAATCAGCCCCAGCATTTT. As protein: CASSLDPPGTGNQPQHF.